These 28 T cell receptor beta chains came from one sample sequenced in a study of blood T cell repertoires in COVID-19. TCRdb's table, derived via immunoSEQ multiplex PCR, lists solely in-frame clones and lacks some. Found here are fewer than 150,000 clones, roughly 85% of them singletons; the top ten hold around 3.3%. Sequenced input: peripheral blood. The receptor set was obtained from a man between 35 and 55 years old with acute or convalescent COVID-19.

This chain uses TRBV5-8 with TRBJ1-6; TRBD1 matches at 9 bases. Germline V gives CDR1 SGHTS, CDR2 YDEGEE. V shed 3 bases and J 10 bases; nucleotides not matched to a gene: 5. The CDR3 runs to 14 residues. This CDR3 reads CASSWTGVGSPLHF. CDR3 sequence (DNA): TGTGCCAGCAGCTGGACAGGGGTTGGCTCACCCCTCCACTTT.

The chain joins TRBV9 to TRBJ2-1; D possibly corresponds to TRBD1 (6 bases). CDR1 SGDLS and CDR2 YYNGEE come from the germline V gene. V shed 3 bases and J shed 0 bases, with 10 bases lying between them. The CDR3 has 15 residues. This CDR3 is CASSAGDTSYNEQFF. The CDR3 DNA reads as TGTGCCAGCAGCGCCGGGGACACCTCCTACAATGAGCAGTTCTTC.

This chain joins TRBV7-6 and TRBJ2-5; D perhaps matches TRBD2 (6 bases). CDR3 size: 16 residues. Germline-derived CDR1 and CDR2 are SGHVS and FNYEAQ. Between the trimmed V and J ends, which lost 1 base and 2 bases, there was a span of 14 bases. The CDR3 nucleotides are TGTGCCAGCAGCTTAGTGAGCGGGCAGTTACAAGAGACCCAGTACTTC. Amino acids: CASSLVSGQLQETQYF.

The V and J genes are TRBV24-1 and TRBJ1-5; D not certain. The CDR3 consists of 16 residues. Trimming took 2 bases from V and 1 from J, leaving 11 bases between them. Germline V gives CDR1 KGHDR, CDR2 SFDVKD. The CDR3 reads CATSDSVRWSNQPQHF. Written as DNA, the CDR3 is TGTGCCACCAGTGATTCGGTCAGGTGGAGCAATCAGCCCCAGCATTTT.

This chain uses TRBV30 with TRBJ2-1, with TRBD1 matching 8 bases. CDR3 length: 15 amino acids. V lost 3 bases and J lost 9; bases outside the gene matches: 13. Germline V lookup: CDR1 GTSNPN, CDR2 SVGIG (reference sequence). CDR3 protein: CAWSPIQGARGEQFF. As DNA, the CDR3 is TGTGCCTGGAGCCCTATCCAGGGGGCGAGAGGTGAGCAGTTCTTC.

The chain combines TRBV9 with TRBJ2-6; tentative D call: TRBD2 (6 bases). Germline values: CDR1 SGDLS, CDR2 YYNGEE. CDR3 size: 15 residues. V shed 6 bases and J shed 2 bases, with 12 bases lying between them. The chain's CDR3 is CASTTLAAGANVLTF. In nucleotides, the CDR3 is TGTGCCAGCACCACACTAGCTGCTGGGGCCAACGTCCTGACTTTC. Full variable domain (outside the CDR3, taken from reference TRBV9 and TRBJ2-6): DSGVTQTPKHLITATGQRVTLRCSPRSGDLSVYWYQQSLDQGLQFLIQYYNGEERAKGNILERFSAQQFPDLHSELNLSSLELGDSALYFCASTTLAAGANVLTFGAGSRLTVL.

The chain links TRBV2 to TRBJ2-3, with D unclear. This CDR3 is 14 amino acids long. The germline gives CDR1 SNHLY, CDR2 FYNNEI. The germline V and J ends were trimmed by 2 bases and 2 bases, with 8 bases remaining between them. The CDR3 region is CASSESQITDTQYF. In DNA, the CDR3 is TGTGCCAGCAGTGAATCCCAGATCACAGATACGCAGTATTTT.

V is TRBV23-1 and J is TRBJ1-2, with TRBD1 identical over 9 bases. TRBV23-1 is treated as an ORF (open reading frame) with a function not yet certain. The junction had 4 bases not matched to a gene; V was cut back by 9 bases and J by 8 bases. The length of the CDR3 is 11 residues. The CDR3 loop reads CARDRGWGYTF. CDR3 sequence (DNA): TGCGCCAGGGACAGGGGCTGGGGCTACACCTTC.

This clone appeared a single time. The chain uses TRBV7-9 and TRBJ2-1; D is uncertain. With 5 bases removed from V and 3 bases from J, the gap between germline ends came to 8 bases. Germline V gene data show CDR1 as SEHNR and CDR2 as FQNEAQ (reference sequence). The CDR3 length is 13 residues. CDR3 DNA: TGTGCCAGCAGCGCACTATTCTACAATGAGCAGTTCTTC. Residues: CASSALFYNEQFF.

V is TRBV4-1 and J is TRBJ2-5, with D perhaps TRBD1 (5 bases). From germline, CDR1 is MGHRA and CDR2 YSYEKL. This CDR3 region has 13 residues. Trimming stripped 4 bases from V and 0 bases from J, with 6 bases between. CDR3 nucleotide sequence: TGCGCCAGCAGCCCCAGGGACCAAGAGACCCAGTACTTC. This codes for CASSPRDQETQYF.

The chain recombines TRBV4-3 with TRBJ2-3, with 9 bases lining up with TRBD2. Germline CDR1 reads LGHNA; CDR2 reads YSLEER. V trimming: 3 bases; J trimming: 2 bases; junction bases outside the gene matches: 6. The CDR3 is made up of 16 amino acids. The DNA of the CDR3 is TGCGCCAGCAGCCAGCGACTAGCGGTTACCACAGATACGCAGTATTTT. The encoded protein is CASSQRLAVTTDTQYF.

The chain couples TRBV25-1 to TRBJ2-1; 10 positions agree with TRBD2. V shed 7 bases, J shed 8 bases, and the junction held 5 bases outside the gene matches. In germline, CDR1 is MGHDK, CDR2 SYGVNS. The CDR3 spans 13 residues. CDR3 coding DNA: TGTGCCAGCAAGAGCGGGGGGGCCGATGAGCAGTTCTTC. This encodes CASKSGGADEQFF.

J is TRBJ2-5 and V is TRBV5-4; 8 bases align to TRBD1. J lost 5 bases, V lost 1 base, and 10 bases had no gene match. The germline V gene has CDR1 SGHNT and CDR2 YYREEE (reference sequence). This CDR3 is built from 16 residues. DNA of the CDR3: TGTGCCAGCAGCTTGAGGTCCAGGGGGCGCTTGGAGACCCAGTACTTC. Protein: CASSLRSRGRLETQYF. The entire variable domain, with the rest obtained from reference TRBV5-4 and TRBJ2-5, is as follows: ETGVTQSPTHLIKTRGQQVTLRCSSQSGHNTVSWYQQALGQGPQFIFQYYREEENGRGNFPPRFSGLQFPNYSSELNVNALELDDSALYLCASSLRSRGRLETQYFGPGTRLLVL.

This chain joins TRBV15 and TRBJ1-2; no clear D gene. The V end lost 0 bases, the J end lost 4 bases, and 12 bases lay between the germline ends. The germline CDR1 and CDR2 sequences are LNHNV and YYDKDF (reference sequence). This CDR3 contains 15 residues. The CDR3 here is CATSRDLGSPYGYTF. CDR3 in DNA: TGTGCCACCAGCAGAGATTTGGGCAGCCCCTATGGCTACACCTTC.

DNA for the CDR3: TGTGCCAGCAGCTTGGAGACTACCACGGCTAGCACAGATACGCAGTATTTT. It is translated as CASSLETTTASTDTQYF. V and J are TRBV5-4 and TRBJ2-3, with D possibly TRBD2 on 5 matching bases. The CDR3 extends over 17 amino acids. V was trimmed by 0 bases and J by 0 bases, leaving 14 bases between them. Germline CDR1 and CDR2: SGHNT and YYREEE (reference sequence).

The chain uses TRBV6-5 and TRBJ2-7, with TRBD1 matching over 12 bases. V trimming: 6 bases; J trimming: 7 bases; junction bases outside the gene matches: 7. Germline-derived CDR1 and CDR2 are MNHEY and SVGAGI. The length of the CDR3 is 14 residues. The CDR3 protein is CASSVGQGAREQYF. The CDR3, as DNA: TGTGCCAGCAGCGTGGGACAGGGGGCGAGGGAGCAGTACTTC.

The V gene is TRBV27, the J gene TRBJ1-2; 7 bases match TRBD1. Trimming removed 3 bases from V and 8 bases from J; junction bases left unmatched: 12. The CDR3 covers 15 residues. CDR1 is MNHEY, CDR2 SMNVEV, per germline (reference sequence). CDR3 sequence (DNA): TGTGCCAGCAGTTTCGTGACAGGGCTAAAGTGGGGCTACACCTTC. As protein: CASSFVTGLKWGYTF.

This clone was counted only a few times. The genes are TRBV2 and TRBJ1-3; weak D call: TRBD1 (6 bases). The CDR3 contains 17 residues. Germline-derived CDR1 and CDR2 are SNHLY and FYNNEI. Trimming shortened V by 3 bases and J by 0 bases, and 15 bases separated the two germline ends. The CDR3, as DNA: TGTGCCAGCAGTGAGGGGAGACAGGCGAACTCTGGAAACACCATATATTTT. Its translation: CASSEGRQANSGNTIYF.

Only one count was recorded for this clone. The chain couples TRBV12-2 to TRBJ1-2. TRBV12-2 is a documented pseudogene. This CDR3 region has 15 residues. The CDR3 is CASRLERRIIYGYTF. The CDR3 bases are TGTGCAAGTCGCTTAGAAAGGCGGATAATCTATGGCTACACCTTC.

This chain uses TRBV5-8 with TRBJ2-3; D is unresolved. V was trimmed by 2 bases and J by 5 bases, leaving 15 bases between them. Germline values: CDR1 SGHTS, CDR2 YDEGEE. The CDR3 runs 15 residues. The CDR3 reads CASSFSYSQVDTQYF. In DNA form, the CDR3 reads TGTGCCAGCAGCTTTTCCTATAGTCAGGTAGATACGCAGTATTTT.

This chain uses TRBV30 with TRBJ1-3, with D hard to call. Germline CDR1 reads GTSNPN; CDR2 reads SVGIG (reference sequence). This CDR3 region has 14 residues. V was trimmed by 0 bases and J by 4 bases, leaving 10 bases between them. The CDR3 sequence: CAWSVTRYGNTIYF. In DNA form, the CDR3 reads TGTGCCTGGAGTGTCACCCGCTACGGAAACACCATATATTTT.

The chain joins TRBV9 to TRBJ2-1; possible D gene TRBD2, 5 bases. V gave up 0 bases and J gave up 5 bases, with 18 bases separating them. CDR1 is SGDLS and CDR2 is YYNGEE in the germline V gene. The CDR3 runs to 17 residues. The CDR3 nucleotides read TGTGCCAGCAGCGTAGCGGGGAATCCTGACCTACACAATGAGCAGTTCTTC. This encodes CASSVAGNPDLHNEQFF.

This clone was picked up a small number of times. The CDR3 bases are TGTGCCATCAGTGATACTAGCGGGGCCGACAATGAGCAGTTCTTC. Its protein is CAISDTSGADNEQFF. V usage is TRBV10-3 and J usage is TRBJ2-1, with TRBD2 matching 10 bases. Germline-derived CDR1 and CDR2 are ENHRY and SYGVKD. The ends lost 3 bases at V and 5 bases at J; junction bases unmatched: 4. The CDR3 sequence is 15 residues long.

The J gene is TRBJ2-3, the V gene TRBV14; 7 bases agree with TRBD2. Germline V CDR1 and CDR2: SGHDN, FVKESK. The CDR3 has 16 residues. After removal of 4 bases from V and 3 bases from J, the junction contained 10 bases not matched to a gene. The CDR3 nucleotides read TGTGCCAGCAGCCCTTGGGCCGGGACTATAACAGATACGCAGTATTTT. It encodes CASSPWAGTITDTQYF.

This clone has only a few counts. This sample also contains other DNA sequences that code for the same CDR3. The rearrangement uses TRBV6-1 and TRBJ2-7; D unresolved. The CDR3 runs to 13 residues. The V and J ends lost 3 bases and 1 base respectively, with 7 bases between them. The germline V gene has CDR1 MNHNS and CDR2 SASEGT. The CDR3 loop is CASSETSSYEQYF. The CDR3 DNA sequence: TGTGCCAGCAGTGAGACAAGTTCCTACGAGCAGTACTTC.

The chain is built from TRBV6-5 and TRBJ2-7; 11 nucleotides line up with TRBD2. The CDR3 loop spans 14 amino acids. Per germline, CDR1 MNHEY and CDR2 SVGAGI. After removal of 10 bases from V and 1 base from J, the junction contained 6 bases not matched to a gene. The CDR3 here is CATKGLADSYEQYF. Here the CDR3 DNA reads TGTGCCACTAAGGGACTAGCGGATTCCTACGAGCAGTACTTC.

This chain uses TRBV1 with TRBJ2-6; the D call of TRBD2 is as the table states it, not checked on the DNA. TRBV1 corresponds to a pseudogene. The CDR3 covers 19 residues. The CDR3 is CTSSQGRGLLSSGANVLTF. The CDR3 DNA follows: TGCACCAGCAGCCAAGGGCGTGGACTACTTTCCTCTGGGGCCAACGTCCTGACTTTC.

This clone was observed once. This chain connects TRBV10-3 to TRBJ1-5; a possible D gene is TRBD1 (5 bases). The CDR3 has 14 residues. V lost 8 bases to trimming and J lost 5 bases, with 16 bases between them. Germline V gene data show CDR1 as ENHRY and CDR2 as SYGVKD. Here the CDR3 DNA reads TGTGCCATCGCGGCAGGTTCCAGGGATCAGCCCCAGCATTTT. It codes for CAIAAGSRDQPQHF.